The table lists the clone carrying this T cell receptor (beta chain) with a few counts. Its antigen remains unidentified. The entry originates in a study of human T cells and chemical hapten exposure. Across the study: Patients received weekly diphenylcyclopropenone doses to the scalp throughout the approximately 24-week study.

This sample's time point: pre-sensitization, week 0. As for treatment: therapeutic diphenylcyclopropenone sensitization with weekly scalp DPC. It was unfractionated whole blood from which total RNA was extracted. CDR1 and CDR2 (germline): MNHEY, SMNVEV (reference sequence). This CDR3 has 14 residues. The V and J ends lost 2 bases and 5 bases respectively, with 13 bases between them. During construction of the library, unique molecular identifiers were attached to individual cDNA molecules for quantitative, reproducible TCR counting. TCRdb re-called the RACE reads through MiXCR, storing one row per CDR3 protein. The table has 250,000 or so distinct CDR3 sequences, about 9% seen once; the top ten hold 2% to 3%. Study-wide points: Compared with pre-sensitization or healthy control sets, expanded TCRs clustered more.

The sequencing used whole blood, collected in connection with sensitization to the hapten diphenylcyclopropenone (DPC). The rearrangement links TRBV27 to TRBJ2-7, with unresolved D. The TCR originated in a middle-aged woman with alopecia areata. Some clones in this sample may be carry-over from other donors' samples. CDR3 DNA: TGTGCCAGCAGTTTAGCTCTGGGGTCCCACGAGCAGTACTTC. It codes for CASSLALGSHEQYF.